These T cell receptor beta chains were read from a single sample in a study of cytomegalovirus exposure and HLA in healthy donors. Data came from immunoSEQ multiplex PCR; TCRdb stores just in-frame clones and leaves some out. The sample yields roughly 330,000 clones, 75% to 90% seen once. The sequencing sample was made of PBMCs. The receptors shown here come from a woman under 40 in good health and CMV-seropositive. The CDR3 runs from the conserved cysteine through the conserved F or W. Size is omitted from some rows. Given values are once, few, many or a class for expanded clones.

>TRBV4-1|-|TRBJ2-7
CASSQERGDSYEQYF
>TRBV27|-|TRBJ2-1
CASSFSLAGGRPNNEQFF
>TRBV5-5|-|TRBJ2-1
CASSSGPRTATYNEQFF
>TRBV5-1|-|TRBJ2-7
CASSSSAGDEQYF
>TRBV5-8|-|TRBJ2-6
CASSRDGLGANVLTF
>TRBV7-9|-|TRBJ2-7
CASTDGLAGGPSGYEQYF
>TRBV28|-|TRBJ1-5
CASRGPRGKSQPQHF
>TRBV11-2|few|TRBJ2-7
CASSLVSGTGGFEQYF
>TRBV4-3|-|TRBJ2-7
CASSQDWGLTQPDSYEQYF
>TRBV2|-|TRBJ2-7
CASSRGQGYEQYF
>TRBV2|few|TRBJ1-6
CACSRTGESPLHF
>TRBV14|once|TRBJ2-7
CASSPGTGVREQYF
>TRBV30|-|TRBJ1-1
CAWSVTGGENTEAFF
>TRBV29-1|-|TRBJ2-3
CSLSATLGGGSTDTQYF
>TRBV5-8|-|TRBJ1-1
CASSLNPLRTNTEAFF
>TRBV6-4|-|TRBJ1-5
CATIPPGQGSNQPQHF
>TRBV28|few|TRBJ1-2
CASSSTGLGYGYTF
>TRBV30|-|TRBJ2-5
CAWSVKGQETQYF
>TRBV5-4|-|TRBJ1-5
CASSLQGAGQPQHF
>TRBV28|-|TRBJ2-1
CASSLISGSRDEQFF
>TRBV5-6|-|TRBJ2-7
CASSFWGEQYF
>TRBV4-3|-|TRBJ1-5
CASSEGRVGRQPQHF
>TRBV28|-|TRBJ2-1
CASSPTGYNEQFF
>TRBV18|-|TRBJ2-5
CASSPSSLAGRLQETQYF
>TRBV29-1|once|TRBJ2-7
CSVWTGSSYEQYF
>TRBV7-2|-|TRBJ1-5
CASSLAGQGPQPQHF
>TRBV27|-|TRBJ2-7
CASSLSDRLLAGEQYF
>TRBV2|-|TRBJ2-1
CASSNTGTAYNEQFF